This TCR beta chain comes out of a study of shared clonotypes between healthy human individuals. Trimming took 0 bases from V and 2 from J, leaving 11 bases between them. The CDR3 extends over 14 amino acids. Germline V gene data show CDR1 as GTSNPN and CDR2 as SVGIG (reference sequence). This clone occurred once. The same CDR3 also results from other DNA sequences found in this sample. Method: immunoSEQ multiplex PCR; TCRdb's copy keeps in-frame clones and lacks some. The sample lists approximately 2.5 million clones, approximately 90% occurring once. The chain combines TRBV30 with TRBJ2-7; D tentatively fits TRBD1 or TRBD2 (5 bases each). The sample consisted of naive CD4+ T cells sorted from blood. The subset is: CD45RA+ positively selected. The sequence was obtained from a man in his late teens or twenties in good health. DNA of the CDR3: TGTGCCTGGAGTGTACTAGGGGTTCCCTACGAGCAGTACTTC. Amino acid sequence: CAWSVLGVPYEQYF.